Given below is one T cell receptor beta chain in context. Time point here: persistent/refractory GD, antithyroid drugs over 5 years with positive TRAb. The TCR library was made from RNA that had been extracted from PBMCs in TRIzol. This sample stems from a study of regulatory T cells in long-lasting Graves disease. To make TCR beta libraries, researchers used iRepertoire HTBI primers and Arm-PCR of CDR3 regions. TCRdb reanalysed the multiplex PCR reads using MiXCR and keeps one entry per CDR3 protein. The sample yields 350,000 to 450,000 distinct CDR3 sequences, 20% to 25% seen once. The ends were cut back, 5 bases at V and 6 bases at J, with 16 bases in the middle. This CDR3 contains 15 residues. Germline V CDR1 and CDR2: MNHEY, SVGEGT.

The input for sequencing was peripheral blood mononuclear cells (PBMCs), taken when the disease was refractory, from a patient treated with antithyroid drugs. The chain uses TRBV6-2 or TRBV6-3 and TRBJ2-2; D remains ambiguous. The receptor was isolated from a female donor with Graves disease. The CDR3 spells CASSPLQLHSGELFF. The CDR3 DNA follows: TGTGCCAGCAGTCCCCTCCAACTCCATTCCGGGGAGCTGTTTTTT.